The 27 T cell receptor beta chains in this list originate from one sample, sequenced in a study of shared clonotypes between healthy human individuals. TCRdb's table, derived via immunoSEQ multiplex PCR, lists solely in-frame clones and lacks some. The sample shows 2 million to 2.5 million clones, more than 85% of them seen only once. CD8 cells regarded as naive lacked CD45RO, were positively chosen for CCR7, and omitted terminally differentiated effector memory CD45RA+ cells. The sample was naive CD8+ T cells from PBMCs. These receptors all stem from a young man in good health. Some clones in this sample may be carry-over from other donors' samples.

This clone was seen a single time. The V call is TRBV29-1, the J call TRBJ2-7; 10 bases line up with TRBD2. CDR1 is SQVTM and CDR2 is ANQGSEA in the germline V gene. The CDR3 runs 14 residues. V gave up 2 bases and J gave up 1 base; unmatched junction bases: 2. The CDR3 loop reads CSVERLAGSYEQYF. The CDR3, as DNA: TGCAGCGTTGAAAGACTAGCGGGTTCCTACGAGCAGTACTTC.

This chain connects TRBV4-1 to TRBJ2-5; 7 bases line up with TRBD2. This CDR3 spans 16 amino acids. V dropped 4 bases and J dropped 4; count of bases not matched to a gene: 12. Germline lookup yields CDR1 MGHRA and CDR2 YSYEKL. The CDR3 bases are TGCGCCAGCAGCCTCCGGCTGGCGGGAGTACGAGAGACCCAGTACTTC. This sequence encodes CASSLRLAGVRETQYF.

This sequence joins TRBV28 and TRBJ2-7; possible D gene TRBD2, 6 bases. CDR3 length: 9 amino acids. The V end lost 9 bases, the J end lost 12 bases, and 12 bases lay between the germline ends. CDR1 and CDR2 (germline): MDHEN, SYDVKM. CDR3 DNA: TGTGCCAGTGGCCCGGAGGGGTACTTC. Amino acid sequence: CASGPEGYF.

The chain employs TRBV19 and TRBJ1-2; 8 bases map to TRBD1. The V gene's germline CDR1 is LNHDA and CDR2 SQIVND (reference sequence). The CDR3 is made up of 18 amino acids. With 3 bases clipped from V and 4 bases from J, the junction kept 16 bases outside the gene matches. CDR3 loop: CASSMLSGQGERSYGYTF. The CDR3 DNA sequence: TGTGCCAGTAGTATGTTGTCCGGACAGGGAGAGAGAAGCTATGGCTACACCTTC.

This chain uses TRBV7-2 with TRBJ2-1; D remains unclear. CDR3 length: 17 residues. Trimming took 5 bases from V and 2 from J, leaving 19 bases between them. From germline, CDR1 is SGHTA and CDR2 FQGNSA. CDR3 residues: CASSPRMGVIAYNEQFF. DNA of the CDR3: TGTGCCAGCAGCCCTCGTATGGGCGTTATAGCCTACAATGAGCAGTTCTTC.

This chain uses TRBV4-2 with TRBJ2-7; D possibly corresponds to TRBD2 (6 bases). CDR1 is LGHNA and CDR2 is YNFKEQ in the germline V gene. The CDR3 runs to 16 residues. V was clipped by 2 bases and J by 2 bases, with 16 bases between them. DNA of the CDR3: TGTGCCAGCAGCCAAAGTTACGCGGGGCTTACCTACGAGCAGTACTTC. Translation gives CASSQSYAGLTYEQYF.

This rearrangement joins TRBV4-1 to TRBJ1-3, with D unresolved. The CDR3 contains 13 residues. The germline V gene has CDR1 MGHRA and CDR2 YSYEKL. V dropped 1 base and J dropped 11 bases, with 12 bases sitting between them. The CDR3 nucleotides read TGCGCCAGCAGCCAAGGACTAGGAGAGGCCATATATTTT. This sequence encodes CASSQGLGEAIYF.

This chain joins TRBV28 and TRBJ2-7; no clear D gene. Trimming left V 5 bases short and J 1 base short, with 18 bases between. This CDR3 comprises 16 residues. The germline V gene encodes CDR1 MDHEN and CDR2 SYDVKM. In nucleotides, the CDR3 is TGTGCCAGCAGTCCGAAGTATCGGACGGATTCCTACGAGCAGTACTTC. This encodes CASSPKYRTDSYEQYF.

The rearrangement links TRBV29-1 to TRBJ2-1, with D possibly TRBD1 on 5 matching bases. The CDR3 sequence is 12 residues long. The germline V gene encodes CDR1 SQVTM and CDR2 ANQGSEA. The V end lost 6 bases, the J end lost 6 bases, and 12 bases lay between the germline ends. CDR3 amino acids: CSVTGNANEQFF. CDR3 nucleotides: TGCAGCGTCACAGGTAATGCCAATGAGCAGTTCTTC.

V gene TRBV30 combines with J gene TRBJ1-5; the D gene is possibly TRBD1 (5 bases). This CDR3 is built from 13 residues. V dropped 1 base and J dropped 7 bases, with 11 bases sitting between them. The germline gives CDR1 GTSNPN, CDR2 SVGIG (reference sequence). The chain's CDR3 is CAWSAGLSQPQHF. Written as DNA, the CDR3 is TGTGCCTGGAGTGCAGGGTTGAGCCAGCCCCAGCATTTT.

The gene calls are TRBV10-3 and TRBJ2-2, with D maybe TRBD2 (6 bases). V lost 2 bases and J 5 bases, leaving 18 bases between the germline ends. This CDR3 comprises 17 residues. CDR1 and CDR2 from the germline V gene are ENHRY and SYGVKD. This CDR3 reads CAISEGAGTYITGELFF. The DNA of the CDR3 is TGTGCCATCAGTGAGGGGGCCGGGACTTACATAACCGGGGAGCTGTTTTTT.

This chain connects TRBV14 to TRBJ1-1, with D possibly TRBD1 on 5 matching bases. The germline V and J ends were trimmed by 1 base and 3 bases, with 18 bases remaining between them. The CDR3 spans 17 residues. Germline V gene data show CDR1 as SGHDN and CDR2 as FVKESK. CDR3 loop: CASSQGPGSTSYTEAFF. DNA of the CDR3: TGTGCCAGCAGCCAAGGCCCAGGGAGCACTAGTTACACTGAAGCTTTCTTT.

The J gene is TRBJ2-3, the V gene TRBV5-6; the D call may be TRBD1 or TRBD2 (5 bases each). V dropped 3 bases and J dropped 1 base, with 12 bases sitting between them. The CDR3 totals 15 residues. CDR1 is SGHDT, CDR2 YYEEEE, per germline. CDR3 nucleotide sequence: TGTGCCAGCAGCTACGGGACGCCCCGCACAGATACGCAGTATTTT. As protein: CASSYGTPRTDTQYF.

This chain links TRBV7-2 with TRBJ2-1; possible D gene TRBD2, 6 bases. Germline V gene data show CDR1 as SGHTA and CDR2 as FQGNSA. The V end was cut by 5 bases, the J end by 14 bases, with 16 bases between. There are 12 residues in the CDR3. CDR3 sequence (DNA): TGTGCCAGCAGCGATCGGGGCCGGGGGAAGTTCTTC. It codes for CASSDRGRGKFF.

The CDR3 reads CASSPRARNLGEKLFF. Here the CDR3 DNA reads TGTGCCAGCAGCCCGCGGGCCCGCAATCTAGGGGAGAAACTGTTTTTT. The rearrangement links TRBV27 to TRBJ1-4; perhaps TRBD1 as D (5 bases). The CDR3 contains 16 residues. Germline CDR1 MNHEY, CDR2 SMNVEV (reference sequence). The V gene lost 6 bases and the J gene lost 11 bases, with 25 bases spanning the gap.

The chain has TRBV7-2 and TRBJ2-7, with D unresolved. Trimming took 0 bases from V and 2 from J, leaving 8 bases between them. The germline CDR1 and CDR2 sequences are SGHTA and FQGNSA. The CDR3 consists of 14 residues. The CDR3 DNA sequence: TGTGCCAGCAGCTTAGCAGGGTTCACCTACGAGCAGTACTTC. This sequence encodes CASSLAGFTYEQYF.

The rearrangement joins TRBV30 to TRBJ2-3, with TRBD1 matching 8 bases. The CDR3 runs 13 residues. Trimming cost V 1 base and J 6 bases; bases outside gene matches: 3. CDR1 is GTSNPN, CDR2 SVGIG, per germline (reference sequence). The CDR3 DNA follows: TGTGCCTGGAGTGGGACAGGGACGGATACGCAGTATTTT. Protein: CAWSGTGTDTQYF.

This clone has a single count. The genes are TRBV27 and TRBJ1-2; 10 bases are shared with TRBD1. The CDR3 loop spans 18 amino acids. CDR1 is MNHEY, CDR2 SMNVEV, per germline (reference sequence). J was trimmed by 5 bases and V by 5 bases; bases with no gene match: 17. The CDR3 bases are TGTGCCAGCAGTATCCTTGCCGGACAGGGGGTCCCTCGGTATGGCTACACCTTC. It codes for CASSILAGQGVPRYGYTF.

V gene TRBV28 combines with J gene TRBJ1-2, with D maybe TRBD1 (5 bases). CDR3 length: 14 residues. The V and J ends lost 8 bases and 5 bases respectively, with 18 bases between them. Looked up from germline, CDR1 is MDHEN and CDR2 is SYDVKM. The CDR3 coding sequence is TGTGCCAGCTGGGGAAAGGGGCTTACGTATGGCTACACCTTC. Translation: CASWGKGLTYGYTF.

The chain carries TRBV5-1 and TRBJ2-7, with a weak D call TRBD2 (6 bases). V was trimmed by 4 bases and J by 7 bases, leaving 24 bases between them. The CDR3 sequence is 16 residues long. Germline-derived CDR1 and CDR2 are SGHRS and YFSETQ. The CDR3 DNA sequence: TGCGCCAGCAGCCCAAAACCGGGACTTACATCAAGTGAGCAGTACTTC. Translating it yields CASSPKPGLTSSEQYF.

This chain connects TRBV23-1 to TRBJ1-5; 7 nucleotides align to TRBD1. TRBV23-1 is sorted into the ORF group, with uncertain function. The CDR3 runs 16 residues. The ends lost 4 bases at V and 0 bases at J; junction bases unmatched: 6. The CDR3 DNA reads TGCGCCAGCAGTCGCGGGACAGACGATAGCAATCAGCCCCAGCATTTT. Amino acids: CASSRGTDDSNQPQHF.

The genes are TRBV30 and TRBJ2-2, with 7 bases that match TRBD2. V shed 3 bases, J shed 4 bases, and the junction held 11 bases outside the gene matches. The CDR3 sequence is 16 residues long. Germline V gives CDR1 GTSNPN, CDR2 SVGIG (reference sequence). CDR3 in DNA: TGTGCCTGGAGCGAAATCCGGGGGGAGACCACCGGGGAGCTGTTTTTT. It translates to CAWSEIRGETTGELFF.

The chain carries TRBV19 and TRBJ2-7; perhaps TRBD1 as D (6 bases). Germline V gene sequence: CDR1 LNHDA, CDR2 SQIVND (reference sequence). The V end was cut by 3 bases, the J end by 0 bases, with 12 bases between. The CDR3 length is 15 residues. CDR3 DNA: TGTGCCAGTAGTATGGACAGCACGTACTCCTACGAGCAGTACTTC. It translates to CASSMDSTYSYEQYF.

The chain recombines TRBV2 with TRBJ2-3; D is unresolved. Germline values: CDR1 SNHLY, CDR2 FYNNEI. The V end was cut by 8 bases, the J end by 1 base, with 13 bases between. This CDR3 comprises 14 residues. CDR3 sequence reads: CASRDRSRTDTQYF. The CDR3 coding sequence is TGTGCCAGCCGAGATAGGTCCCGCACAGATACGCAGTATTTT.

As DNA, the CDR3 is TGTGCCAGCCAGTCTAGCGGGTCCTACAATGAGCAGTTCTTC. Translated, it gives CASQSSGSYNEQFF. V gene TRBV28 combines with J gene TRBJ2-1; 8 nucleotides align to TRBD2. The CDR3 consists of 14 residues. CDR1 is MDHEN, CDR2 SYDVKM, per germline. Germline trimming cut 8 bases from V and 1 base from J; bases unmatched to any gene: 4.

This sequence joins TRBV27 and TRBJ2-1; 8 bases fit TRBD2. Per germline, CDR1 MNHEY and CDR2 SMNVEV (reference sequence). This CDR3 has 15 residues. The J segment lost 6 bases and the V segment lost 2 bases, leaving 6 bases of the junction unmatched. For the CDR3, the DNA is TGTGCCAGCAGTTTAGGCCTAGCGGGCCTCAATGAGCAGTTCTTC. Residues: CASSLGLAGLNEQFF.

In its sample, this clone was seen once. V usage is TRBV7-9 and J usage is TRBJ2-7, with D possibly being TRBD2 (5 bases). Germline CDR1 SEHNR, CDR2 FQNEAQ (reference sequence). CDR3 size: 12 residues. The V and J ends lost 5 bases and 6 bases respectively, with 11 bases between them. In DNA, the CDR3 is TGTGCCAGCAGCCGTCTAGCAGCCGAGCAGTACTTC. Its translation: CASSRLAAEQYF.